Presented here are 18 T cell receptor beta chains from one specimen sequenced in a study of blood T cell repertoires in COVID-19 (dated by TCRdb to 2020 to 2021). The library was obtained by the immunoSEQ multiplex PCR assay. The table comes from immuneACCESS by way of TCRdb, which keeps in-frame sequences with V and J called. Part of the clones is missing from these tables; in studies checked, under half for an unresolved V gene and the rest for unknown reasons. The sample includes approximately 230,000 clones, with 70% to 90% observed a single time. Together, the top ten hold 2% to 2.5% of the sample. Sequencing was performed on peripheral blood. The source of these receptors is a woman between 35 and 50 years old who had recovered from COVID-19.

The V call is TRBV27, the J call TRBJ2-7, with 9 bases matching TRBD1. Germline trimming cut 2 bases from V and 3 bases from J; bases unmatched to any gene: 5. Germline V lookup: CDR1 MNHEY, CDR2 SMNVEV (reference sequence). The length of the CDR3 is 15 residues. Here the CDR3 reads CASSLGPGQGYEQYF. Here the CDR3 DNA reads TGTGCCAGCAGTTTAGGGCCGGGACAGGGCTACGAGCAGTACTTC.

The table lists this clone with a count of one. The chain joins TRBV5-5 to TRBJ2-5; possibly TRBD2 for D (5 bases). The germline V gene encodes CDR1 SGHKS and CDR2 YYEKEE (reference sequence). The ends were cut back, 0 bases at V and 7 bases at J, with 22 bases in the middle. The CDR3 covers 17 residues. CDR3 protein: CASSLASGSSATMTQYF. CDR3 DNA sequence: TGTGCCAGCAGCTTGGCCTCGGGAAGCTCTGCAACTATGACCCAGTACTTC.

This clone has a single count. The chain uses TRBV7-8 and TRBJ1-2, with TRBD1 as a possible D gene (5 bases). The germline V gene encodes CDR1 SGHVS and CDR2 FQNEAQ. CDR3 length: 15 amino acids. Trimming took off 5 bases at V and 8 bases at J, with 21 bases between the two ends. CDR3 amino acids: CASSLGRGDQGGYTF. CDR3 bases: TGTGCCAGCAGCCTGGGCCGGGGGGACCAGGGCGGCTACACCTTC.

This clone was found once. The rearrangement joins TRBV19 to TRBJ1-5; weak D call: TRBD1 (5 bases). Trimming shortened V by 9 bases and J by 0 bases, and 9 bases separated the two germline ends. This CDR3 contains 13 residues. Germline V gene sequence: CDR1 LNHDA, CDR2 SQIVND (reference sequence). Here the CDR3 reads CASQGYSNQPQHF. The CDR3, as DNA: TGTGCCAGCCAGGGATATAGCAATCAGCCCCAGCATTTT. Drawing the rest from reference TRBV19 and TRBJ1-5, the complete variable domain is DGGITQSPKYLFRKEGQNVTLSCEQNLNHDAMYWYRQDPGQGLRLIYYSQIVNDFQKGDIAEGYSVSREKKESFPLTVTSAQKNPTAFYLCASQGYSNQPQHFGDGTRLSIL.

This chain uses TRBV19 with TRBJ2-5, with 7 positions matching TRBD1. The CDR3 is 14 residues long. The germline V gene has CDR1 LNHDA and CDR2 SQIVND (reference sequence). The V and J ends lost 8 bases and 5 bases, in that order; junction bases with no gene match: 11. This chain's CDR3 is CASQPNRGAETQYF. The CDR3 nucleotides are TGTGCCAGTCAACCAAACAGGGGCGCGGAGACCCAGTACTTC.

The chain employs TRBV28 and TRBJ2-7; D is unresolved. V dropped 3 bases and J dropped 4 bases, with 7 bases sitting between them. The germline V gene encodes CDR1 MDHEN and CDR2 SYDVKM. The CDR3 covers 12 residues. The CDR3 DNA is TGTGCCAGCAGTTTTAGAGATTACGAGCAGTACTTC. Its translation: CASSFRDYEQYF.

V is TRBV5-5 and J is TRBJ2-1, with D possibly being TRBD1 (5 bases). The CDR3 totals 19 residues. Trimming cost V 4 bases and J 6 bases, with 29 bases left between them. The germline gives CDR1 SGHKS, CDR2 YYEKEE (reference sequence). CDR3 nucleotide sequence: TGTGCCAGCAGCCCCCATACCCGGACAATTCTCACCAAAGGCAATGAGCAGTTCTTC. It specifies CASSPHTRTILTKGNEQFF.

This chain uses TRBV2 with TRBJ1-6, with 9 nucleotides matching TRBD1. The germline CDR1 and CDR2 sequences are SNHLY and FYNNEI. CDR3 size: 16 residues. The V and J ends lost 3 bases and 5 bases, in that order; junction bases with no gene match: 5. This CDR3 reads CASSEDRGINNSPLHF. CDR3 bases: TGTGCCAGCAGTGAGGACAGGGGAATTAATAATTCACCCCTCCACTTT.

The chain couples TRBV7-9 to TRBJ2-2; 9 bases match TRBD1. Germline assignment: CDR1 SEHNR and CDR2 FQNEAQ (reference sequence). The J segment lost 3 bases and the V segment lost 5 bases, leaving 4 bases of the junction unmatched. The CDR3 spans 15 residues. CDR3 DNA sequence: TGTGCCAGCAGCCACCGGGACAGGGACACCGGGGAGCTGTTTTTT. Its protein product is CASSHRDRDTGELFF.

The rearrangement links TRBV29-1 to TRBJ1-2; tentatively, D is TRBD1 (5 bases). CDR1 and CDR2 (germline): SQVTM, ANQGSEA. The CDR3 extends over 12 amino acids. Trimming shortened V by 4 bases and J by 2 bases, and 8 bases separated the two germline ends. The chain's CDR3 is CSVGYRNYGYTF. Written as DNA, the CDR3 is TGCAGCGTTGGGTACAGGAACTATGGCTACACCTTC.

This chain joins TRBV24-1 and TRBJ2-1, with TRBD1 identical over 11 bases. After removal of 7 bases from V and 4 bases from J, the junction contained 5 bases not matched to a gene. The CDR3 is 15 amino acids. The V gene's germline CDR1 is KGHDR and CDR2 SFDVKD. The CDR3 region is CATSAGTGGYNEQFF. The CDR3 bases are TGTGCCACCAGCGCCGGGACAGGGGGATACAATGAGCAGTTCTTC.

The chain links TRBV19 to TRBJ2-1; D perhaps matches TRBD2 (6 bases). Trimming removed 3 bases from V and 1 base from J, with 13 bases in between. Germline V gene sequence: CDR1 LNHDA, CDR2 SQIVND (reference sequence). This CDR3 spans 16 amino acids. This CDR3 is CASSIEVGRSYNEQFF. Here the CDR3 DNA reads TGTGCCAGTAGTATCGAGGTGGGGAGGTCCTACAATGAGCAGTTCTTC. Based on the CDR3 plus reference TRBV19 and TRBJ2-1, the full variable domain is DGGITQSPKYLFRKEGQNVTLSCEQNLNHDAMYWYRQDPGQGLRLIYYSQIVNDFQKGDIAEGYSVSREKKESFPLTVTSAQKNPTAFYLCASSIEVGRSYNEQFFGPGTRLTVL.

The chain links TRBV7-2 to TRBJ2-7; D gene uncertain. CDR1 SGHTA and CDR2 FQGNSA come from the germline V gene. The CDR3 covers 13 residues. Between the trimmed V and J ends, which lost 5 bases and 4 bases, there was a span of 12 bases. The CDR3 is CASSQERVYEQYF. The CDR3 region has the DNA TGTGCCAGCAGCCAAGAGAGAGTTTACGAGCAGTACTTC.

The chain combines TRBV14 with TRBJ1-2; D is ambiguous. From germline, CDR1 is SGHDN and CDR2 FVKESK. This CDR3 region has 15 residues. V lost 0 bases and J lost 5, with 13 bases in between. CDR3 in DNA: TGTGCCAGCAGCCAAGATCCCACCGGGGTATATGGCTACACCTTC. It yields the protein CASSQDPTGVYGYTF.

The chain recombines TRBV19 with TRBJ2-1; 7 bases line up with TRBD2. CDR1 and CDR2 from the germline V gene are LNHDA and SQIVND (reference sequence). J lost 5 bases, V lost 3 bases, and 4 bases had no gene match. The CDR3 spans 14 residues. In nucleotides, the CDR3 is TGTGCCAGTAGTATTCTAGCGGCGAACAATGAGCAGTTCTTC. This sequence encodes CASSILAANNEQFF.

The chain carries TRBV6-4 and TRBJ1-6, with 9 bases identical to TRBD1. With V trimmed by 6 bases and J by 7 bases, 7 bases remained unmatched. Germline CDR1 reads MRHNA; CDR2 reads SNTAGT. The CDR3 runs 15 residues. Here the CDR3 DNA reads TGTGCCAGCAGACGGGACAGGGAAGGAAATTCACCCCTCCACTTT. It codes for CASRRDREGNSPLHF.

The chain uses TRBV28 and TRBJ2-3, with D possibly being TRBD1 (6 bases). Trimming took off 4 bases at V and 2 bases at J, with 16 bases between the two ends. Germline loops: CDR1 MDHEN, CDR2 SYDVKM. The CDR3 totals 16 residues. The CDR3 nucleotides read TGTGCCAGCAGTTCCCCCCGAGGACAGACCACAGATACGCAGTATTTT. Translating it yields CASSSPRGQTTDTQYF.

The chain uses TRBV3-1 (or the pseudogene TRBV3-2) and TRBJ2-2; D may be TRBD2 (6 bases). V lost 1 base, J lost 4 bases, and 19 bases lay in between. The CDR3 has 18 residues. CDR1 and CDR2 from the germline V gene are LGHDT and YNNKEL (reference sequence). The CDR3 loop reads CASSQGFGMGGSTGELFF. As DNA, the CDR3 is TGTGCCAGCAGCCAAGGATTCGGGATGGGGGGTTCCACCGGGGAGCTGTTTTTT.